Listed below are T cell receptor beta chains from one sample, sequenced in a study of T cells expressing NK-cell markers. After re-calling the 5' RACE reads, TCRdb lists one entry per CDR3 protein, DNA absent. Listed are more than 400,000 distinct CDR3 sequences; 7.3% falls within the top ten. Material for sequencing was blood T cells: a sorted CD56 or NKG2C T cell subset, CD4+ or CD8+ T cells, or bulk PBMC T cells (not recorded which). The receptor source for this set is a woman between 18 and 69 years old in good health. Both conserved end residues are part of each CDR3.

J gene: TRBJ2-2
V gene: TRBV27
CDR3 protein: CASSRDGGTGELFF

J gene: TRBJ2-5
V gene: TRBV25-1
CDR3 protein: CASGVGVGTQYF

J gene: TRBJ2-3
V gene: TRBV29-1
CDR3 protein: CSAASPGNTDTQYF

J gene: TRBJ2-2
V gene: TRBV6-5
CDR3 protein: CASRYTGVNAGELFF

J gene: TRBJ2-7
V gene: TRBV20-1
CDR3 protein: CSARFARNSYEQYF

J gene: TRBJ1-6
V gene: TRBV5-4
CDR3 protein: CASSGRTGGINSPLHF

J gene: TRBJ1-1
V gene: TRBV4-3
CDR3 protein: CASSQDGGGPEAFF

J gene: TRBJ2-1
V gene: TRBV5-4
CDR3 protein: CASSPWAGDLNEQFF

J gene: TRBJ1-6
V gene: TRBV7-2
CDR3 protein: CASSLERDSPLHF

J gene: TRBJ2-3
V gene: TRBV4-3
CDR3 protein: CASSQDGGATDTQYF

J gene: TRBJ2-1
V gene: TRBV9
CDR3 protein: CASSLPLESSGSEQFF

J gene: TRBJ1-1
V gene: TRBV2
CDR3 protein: CASSRSTGNTEAFF

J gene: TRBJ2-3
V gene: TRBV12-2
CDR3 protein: CASRLGAGGVGDTQYF

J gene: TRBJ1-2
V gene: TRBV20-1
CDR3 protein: CSARVPGVTYGYTF

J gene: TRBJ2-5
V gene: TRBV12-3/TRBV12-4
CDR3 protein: CASTTSGGGSETQYF

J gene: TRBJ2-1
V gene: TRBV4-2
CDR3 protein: CASSQGLHEQFF

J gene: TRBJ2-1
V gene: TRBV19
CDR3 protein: CASSMRLAGAVNEQFF

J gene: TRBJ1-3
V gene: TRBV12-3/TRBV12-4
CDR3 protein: CASTRGQGAGNTIYF

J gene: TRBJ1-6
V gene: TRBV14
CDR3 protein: CASSQTDRGYNSPLHF

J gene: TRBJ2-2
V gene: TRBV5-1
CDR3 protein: CASSSPPGGELFF

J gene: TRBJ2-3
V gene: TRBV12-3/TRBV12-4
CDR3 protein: CASSFHTTDTQYF

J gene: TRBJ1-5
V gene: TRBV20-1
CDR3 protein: CSASIFRTVGPQHF

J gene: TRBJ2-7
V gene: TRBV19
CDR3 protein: CASSLRDTDEQYF

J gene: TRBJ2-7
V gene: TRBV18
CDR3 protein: CASSPGRTESYEQYF

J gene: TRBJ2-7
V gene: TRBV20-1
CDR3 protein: CSAVAGTPGEQYF

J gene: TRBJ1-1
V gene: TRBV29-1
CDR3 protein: CSVGVMGVESFF

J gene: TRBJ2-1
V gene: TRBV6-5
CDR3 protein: CASGDRLNEQFF

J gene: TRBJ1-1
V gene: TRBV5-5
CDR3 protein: CASSSWTETEAFF

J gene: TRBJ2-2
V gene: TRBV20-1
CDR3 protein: CSAREQNTGELFF

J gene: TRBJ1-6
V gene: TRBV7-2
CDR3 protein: CASSSIGSLHF

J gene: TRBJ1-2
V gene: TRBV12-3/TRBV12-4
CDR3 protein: CASTGTAVYGYTF

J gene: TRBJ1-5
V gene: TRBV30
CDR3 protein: CACNRGANQPQHF

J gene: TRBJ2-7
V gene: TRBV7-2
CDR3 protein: CASSHLAGVDGEQYF

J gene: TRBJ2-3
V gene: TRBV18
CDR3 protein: CASSLRPDTQYF

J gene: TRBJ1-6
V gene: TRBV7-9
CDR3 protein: CASSLVQATTPLHF

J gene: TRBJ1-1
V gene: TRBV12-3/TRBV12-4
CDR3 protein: CASSLEPGQMNTEAFF

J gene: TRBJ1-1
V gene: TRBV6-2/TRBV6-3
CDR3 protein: CATQGPNTEAFF

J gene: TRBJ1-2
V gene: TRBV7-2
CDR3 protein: CASSLGRLRGYTF

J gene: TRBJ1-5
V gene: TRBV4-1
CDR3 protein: CASSPSYGGSNQPQHF

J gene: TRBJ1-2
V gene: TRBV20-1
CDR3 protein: CSAPVGARGGYTF